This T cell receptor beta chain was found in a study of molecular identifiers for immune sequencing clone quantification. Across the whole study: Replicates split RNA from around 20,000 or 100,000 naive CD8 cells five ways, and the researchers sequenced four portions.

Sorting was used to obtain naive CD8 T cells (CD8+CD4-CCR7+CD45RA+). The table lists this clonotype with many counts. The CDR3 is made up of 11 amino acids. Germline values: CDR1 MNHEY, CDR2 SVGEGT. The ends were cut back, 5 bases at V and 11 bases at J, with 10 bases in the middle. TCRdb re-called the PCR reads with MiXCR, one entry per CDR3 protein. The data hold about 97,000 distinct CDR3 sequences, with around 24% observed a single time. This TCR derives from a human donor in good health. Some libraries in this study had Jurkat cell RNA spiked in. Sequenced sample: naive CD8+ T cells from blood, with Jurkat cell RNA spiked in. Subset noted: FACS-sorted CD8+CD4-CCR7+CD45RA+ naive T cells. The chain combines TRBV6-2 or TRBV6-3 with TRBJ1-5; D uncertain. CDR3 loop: CASSNPQTQHF. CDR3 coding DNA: TGTGCCAGCAGTAACCCTCAAACCCAGCATTTT.